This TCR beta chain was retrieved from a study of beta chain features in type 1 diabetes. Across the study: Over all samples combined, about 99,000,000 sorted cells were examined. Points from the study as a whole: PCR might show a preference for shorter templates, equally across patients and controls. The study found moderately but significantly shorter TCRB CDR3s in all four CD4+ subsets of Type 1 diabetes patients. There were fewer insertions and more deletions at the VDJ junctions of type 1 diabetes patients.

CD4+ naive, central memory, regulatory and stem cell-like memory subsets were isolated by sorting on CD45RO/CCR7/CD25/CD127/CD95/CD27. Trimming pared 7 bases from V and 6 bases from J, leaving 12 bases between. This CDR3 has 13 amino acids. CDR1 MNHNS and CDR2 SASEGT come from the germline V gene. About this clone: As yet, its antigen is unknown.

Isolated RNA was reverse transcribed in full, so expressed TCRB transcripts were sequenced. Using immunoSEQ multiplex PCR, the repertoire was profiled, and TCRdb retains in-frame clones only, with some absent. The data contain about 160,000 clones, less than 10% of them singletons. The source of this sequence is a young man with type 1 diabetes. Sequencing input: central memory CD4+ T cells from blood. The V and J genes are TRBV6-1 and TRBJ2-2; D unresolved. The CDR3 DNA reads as TGTGCCAGCATTAGAGACCAGGCCGGGGAGCTGTTTTTT. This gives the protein CASIRDQAGELFF.